This entry is about one T cell receptor (beta chain). The target antigen is unknown. Trimming removed 6 bases from V and 5 bases from J, with 11 bases in between. Germline V gene sequence: CDR1 SGDLS, CDR2 YYNGEE. There are 12 residues in the CDR3. The source of the sample is a study of T cell responses to AZD1222 COVID-19 vaccine. Notes on the study in general: Donors, mostly white British, included more females; clonal diversity was possibly underestimated.

Produced via immunoSEQ multiplex PCR; TCRdb's table is partial and in-frame only. Of 100,000 to 150,000 clones listed, about 90% are singletons. The chain uses TRBV9 and TRBJ1-2; D is unclear. This clonotype was obtained from an adult in good health. The sequenced sample was peripheral blood, obtained on day 0 of AZD1222 vaccination. The chain's CDR3 is CASNTGRYGYTF. CDR3 sequence (DNA): TGTGCCAGCAACACCGGGAGGTATGGCTACACCTTC.